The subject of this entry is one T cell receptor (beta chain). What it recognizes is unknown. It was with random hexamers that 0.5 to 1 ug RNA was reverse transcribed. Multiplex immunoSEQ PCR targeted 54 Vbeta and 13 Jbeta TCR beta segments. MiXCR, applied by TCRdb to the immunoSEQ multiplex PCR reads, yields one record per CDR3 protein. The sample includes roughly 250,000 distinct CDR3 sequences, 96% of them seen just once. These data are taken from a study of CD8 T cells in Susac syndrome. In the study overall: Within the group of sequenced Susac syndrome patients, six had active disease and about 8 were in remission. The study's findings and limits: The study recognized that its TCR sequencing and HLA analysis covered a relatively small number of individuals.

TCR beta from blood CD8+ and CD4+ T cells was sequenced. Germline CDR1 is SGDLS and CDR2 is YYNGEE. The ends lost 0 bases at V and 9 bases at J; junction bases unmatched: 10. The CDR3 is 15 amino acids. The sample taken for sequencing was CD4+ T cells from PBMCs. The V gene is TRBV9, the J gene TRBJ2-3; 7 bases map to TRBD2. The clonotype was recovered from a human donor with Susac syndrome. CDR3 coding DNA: TGTGCCAGCAGCGTAGCGGGAGGTGGCCTTAAGACGCAGTATTTT. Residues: CASSVAGGGLKTQYF.